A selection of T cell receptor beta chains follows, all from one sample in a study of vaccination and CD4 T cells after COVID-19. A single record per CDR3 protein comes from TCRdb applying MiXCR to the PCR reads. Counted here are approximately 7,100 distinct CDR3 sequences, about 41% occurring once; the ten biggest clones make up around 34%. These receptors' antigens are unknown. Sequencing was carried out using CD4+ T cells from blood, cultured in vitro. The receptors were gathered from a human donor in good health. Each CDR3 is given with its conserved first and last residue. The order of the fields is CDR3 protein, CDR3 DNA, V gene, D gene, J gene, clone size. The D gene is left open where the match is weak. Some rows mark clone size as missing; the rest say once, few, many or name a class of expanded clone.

CSAQGPLEAFF,TGCAGTGCTCAAGGCCCCCTTGAAGCTTTCTTT,TRBV20-1,.,TRBJ1-1,.
CASSGGSYTEAFF,TGCGCCAGCAGTGGCGGATCTTACACTGAAGCTTTCTTT,TRBV5-1,.,TRBJ1-1,.
CASKQAAGGDEQFF,TGTGCCAGCAAACAAGCCGCGGGGGGGGATGAGCAGTTCTTC,TRBV6-2/TRBV6-3,TRBD2,TRBJ2-1,.
CASSLGASTDTQYF,TGTGCCAGCAGCTTAGGGGCGAGCACAGATACGCAGTATTTT,TRBV7-9,.,TRBJ2-3,.
CAWTQGGPGYTF,TGTGCCTGGACCCAAGGGGGGCCGGGCTACACCTTC,TRBV30,.,TRBJ1-2,.
CAPRTSGFLNEQFF,TGTGCCCCTCGGACTAGCGGATTCTTGAATGAGCAGTTCTTC,TRBV15,TRBD2,TRBJ2-1,.
CASSEGAPPTEAFF,TGTGCCAGCAGTGAAGGGGCCCCTCCCACTGAAGCTTTCTTT,TRBV25-1,.,TRBJ1-1,.
CAWSAGTGGNQPQHF,TGTGCCTGGAGTGCCGGGACAGGGGGCAATCAGCCCCAGCATTTT,TRBV30,TRBD1,TRBJ1-5,large
CASASGDNQETQYF,TGTGCCAGCGCTAGCGGGGATAACCAAGAGACCCAGTACTTC,TRBV10-3,TRBD2,TRBJ2-5,few
CAISEWDSRGYTF,TGTGCCATCAGTGAGTGGGACAGCCGGGGCTACACCTTC,TRBV10-3,TRBD1,TRBJ1-2,.
CASSPGQNTEAFF,TGTGCCAGCAGCCCAGGACAGAACACTGAAGCTTTCTTT,TRBV7-9,.,TRBJ1-1,few
CASSLRGVSGYTF,TGTGCCAGCAGTCTACGAGGCGTCAGCGGCTACACCTTC,TRBV27,.,TRBJ1-2,.
CASSYTPLGTGSEAFF,TGTGCCAGCAGTTACACCCCCCTCGGAACAGGTAGCGAAGCTTTCTTT,TRBV6-2/TRBV6-3,.,TRBJ1-1,.
CASSLRQGNEKLFF,TGTGCCAGCAGCCTTCGACAGGGGAATGAAAAACTGTTTTTT,TRBV7-9,TRBD1,TRBJ1-4,.
CASSTPSGTGNTIYF,TGTGCCAGCAGTACTCCCTCGGGGACTGGAAACACCATATATTTT,TRBV12-3/TRBV12-4,.,TRBJ1-3,.
CASSPPVGYNSPLHF,TGTGCCAGTAGCCCCCCAGTGGGCTATAATTCACCCCTCCACTTT,TRBV19,.,TRBJ1-6,few
CASRPTGLYGYTF,TGTGCCAGCAGACCAACTGGACTATATGGCTACACCTTC,TRBV6-1,.,TRBJ1-2,.
CASSPQNNYGYTF,TGTGCCAGCAGCCCTCAGAATAACTATGGCTACACCTTC,TRBV11-2,.,TRBJ1-2,.